In its sample, the clone carrying this T cell receptor (beta chain) was seen a few times. Antigen: not known. TCRdb keeps only in-frame clones here, not all; method: immunoSEQ multiplex PCR. The table shows 50,000 or so clones, with about 80% occurring only once. The data derive from a study of a mutant IDH1 vaccine in newly diagnosed glioma. Time point given: week 5, during vaccination. Doses of 300 ug of mutant IDH1 20-mer peptide were given with topical imiquimod. With 10 bases clipped from V and 6 bases from J, the junction kept 7 bases outside the gene matches. Germline V gene data show CDR1 as SGHNT and CDR2 as YYREEE (reference sequence). The CDR3 covers 13 residues.

Sample: PBMCs, taken from a glioma patient whose treatment included an IDH1 peptide vaccine. V is TRBV5-4 and J is TRBJ1-5; 10 bases map to TRBD1. The source is a woman aged 50 to 60 with glioma. CDR3 bases: TGTGCCTTCGACAGGGGGCCAGGTCAGCCCCAGCATTTT. It encodes CAFDRGPGQPQHF.